This T cell receptor beta chain was profiled in a study of radiotherapy plus CTLA-4 blockade in lung cancer. Regarding the study as a whole: Reports identified early blood T cell clone dynamics, with interferon-beta, as the best response predictor.

Points on this clone: Its antigen remains unidentified.

Generated by immunoSEQ multiplex PCR, the TCRdb table keeps only in-frame clones and is missing some. The sample comprises about 77,000 clones, roughly four fifths of which are singletons, and approximately 10% rests with the top ten. The trim removed 7 bases at V and 5 bases at J, leaving 13 bases unmatched. The CDR3 loop spans 15 amino acids. CDR1 is LNHDA, CDR2 SQIVND, per germline (reference sequence). The origin of this receptor is a human donor with non-small cell lung cancer whose response to radiotherapy plus ipilimumab could not be evaluated. The rearrangement uses TRBV19 and TRBJ1-1; 7 nucleotides match TRBD1. Source: peripheral blood, taken from a patient treated with radiotherapy plus ipilimumab. In DNA, the CDR3 is TGTGCCAGTACCGGACAGGTATTCCGAGAGACTGAAGCTTTCTTT. This codes for CASTGQVFRETEAFF.